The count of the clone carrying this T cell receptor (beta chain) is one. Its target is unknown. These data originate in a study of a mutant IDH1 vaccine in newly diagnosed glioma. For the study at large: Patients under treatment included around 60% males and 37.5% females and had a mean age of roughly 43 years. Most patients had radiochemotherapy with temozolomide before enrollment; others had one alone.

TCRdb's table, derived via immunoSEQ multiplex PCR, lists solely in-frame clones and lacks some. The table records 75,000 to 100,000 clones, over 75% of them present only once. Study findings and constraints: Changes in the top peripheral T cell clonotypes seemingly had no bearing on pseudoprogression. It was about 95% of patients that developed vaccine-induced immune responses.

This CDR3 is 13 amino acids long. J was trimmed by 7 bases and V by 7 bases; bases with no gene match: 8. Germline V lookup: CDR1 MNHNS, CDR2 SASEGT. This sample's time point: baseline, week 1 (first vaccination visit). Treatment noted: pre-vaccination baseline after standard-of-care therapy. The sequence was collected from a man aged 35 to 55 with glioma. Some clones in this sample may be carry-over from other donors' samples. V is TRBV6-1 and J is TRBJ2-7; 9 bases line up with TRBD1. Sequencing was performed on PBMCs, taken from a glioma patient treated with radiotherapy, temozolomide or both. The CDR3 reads CASKLQGAREQYF. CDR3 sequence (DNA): TGTGCCAGCAAACTACAGGGGGCGAGGGAGCAGTACTTC.